Listed below are T cell receptor beta chains from one sample, sequenced in a study of T cells in Graves' hyperthyroidism and ophthalmopathy. TCRdb analysed the multiplex PCR reads with MiXCR anew, one entry per CDR3 protein. The sample has around 420,000 distinct CDR3 sequences, approximately 14% seen once. Sequences were obtained from blood. The receptors shown here come from a woman between 18 and 30 years old with Graves' hyperthyroidism. CDR3s include the opening cysteine and the closing phenylalanine or tryptophan. A D gene is named only where the DNA matches it firmly. The size of a clone is reported for some rows only, either as once, few or many, or as a class for expanded clones.

CDR3 DNA: TGTGCCAGCAGCTGGAGGCTCCTGAGCTCCTACAATGAGCAGTTCTTC
CDR3 protein: CASSWRLLSSYNEQFF
V gene: TRBV11-2
J gene: TRBJ2-1
clone size: many
D gene: NA

CDR3 DNA: TGTGCCACCAGCAAAACAGGGGTTAACGCCAAAAACATTCAGTACTTC
CDR3 protein: CATSKTGVNAKNIQYF
V gene: TRBV15
J gene: TRBJ2-4
clone size: many
D gene: TRBD1

CDR3 DNA: TGTGCCAGCAGCCAAGATCGGGGGCGTCCTCTGTTTGGCTACACCTTC
CDR3 protein: CASSQDRGRPLFGYTF
V gene: TRBV3-1
J gene: TRBJ1-2
clone size: many
D gene: NA

CDR3 DNA: TGTGCCAGTAGTCCCGCCCTAGCGAGGGATGAGCAGTTCTTC
CDR3 protein: CASSPALARDEQFF
V gene: TRBV19
J gene: TRBJ2-1
clone size: NA
D gene: NA

CDR3 DNA: TGCAGTGCTAGACCACTAACATTGCAGGGGAGAAGGCAGTTCTTC
CDR3 protein: CSARPLTLQGRRQFF
V gene: TRBV20-1
J gene: TRBJ2-1
clone size: NA
D gene: NA

CDR3 DNA: TGTGCCAGCAGCTTAGGGACTAGTAGTCCCTACGAGCAGTACTTC
CDR3 protein: CASSLGTSSPYEQYF
V gene: TRBV7-9
J gene: TRBJ2-7
clone size: many
D gene: TRBD2

CDR3 DNA: TGTGCCAGCACCACCTGGCAGGGGGCCCCCGATACGCAGTATTTT
CDR3 protein: CASTTWQGAPDTQYF
V gene: TRBV12-3/TRBV12-4
J gene: TRBJ2-3
clone size: many
D gene: TRBD1

CDR3 DNA: TGCGCCAGCAGCTCTTCCGCCATTAACAATGAGCAGTTCTTC
CDR3 protein: CASSSSAINNEQFF
V gene: TRBV5-1
J gene: TRBJ2-1
clone size: many
D gene: NA

CDR3 DNA: TGCAGTGCTGGACGGGACTATGGGGTGAACACTGAAGCTTTCTTT
CDR3 protein: CSAGRDYGVNTEAFF
V gene: TRBV20-1
J gene: TRBJ1-1
clone size: many
D gene: NA

CDR3 DNA: TGTGCCAGCCGGAGTATAAACAGGGAGGTGGGCAATGAGCAGTTCTTC
CDR3 protein: CASRSINREVGNEQFF
V gene: TRBV2
J gene: TRBJ2-1
clone size: many
D gene: NA

CDR3 DNA: TGTGCCAGCTCACCCTTTGGGGAAGAGACCCAGTACTTC
CDR3 protein: CASSPFGEETQYF
V gene: TRBV18
J gene: TRBJ2-5
clone size: many
D gene: NA

CDR3 DNA: TGTGCCACCAGCAGAGATCTAAGTAGCGACAAAGAAAACATTCAGTACTTC
CDR3 protein: CATSRDLSSDKENIQYF
V gene: TRBV15
J gene: TRBJ2-4
clone size: NA
D gene: NA

CDR3 DNA: TGCGCCAGCAGCTCGGGGCTTGAGGTCGAGGGTAACTATGGCTACACCTTC
CDR3 protein: CASSSGLEVEGNYGYTF
V gene: TRBV5-1
J gene: TRBJ1-2
clone size: NA
D gene: NA

CDR3 DNA: TGTGCCATCAGACAGGACTATAGCAATCAGCCCCAGCATTTT
CDR3 protein: CAIRQDYSNQPQHF
V gene: TRBV10-3
J gene: TRBJ1-5
clone size: many
D gene: NA

CDR3 DNA: TGTGCCAGCAGCTTAGTACCAACTAGCGGGGGGGCCGCAAATGAGCAGTTCTTC
CDR3 protein: CASSLVPTSGGAANEQFF
V gene: TRBV7-2
J gene: TRBJ2-1
clone size: many
D gene: TRBD2

CDR3 DNA: TGTGCCAGCAGTGCCGGGACTAGCGGAATCCAAGAGACCCAGTACTTC
CDR3 protein: CASSAGTSGIQETQYF
V gene: TRBV6-1
J gene: TRBJ2-5
clone size: many
D gene: TRBD2

CDR3 DNA: TGCGCCAGCAGCTTGGCCTACAGGGGAGGGCAAGAGACCCAGTACTTC
CDR3 protein: CASSLAYRGGQETQYF
V gene: TRBV5-1
J gene: TRBJ2-5
clone size: NA
D gene: NA

CDR3 DNA: TGTGCCACCAGTGGTGGCTTAGCGGGAGTGCCCCACAGATCCTACAATGAGCAGTTCTTC
CDR3 protein: CATSGGLAGVPHRSYNEQFF
V gene: TRBV24-1
J gene: TRBJ2-1
clone size: few
D gene: TRBD2

CDR3 DNA: TGTGCCAGCAGCTTAGGTCCAGGGGGCAATACTGAAGCTTTCTTT
CDR3 protein: CASSLGPGGNTEAFF
V gene: TRBV7-9
J gene: TRBJ1-1
clone size: NA
D gene: TRBD1

CDR3 DNA: TGTGCCAGCAGCCTCGGCGGGGGGAGCTCCTACAATGAGCAGTTCTTC
CDR3 protein: CASSLGGGSSYNEQFF
V gene: TRBV11-1
J gene: TRBJ2-1
clone size: many
D gene: TRBD2

CDR3 DNA: TGTGCCAGCAGTTTATCGAGGAATCAGCCCCAGCATTTT
CDR3 protein: CASSLSRNQPQHF
V gene: TRBV12-3/TRBV12-4
J gene: TRBJ1-5
clone size: many
D gene: NA

CDR3 DNA: TGTGCCAGCAGTGTACAACAGGGGCGGTCCTACGAGCAGTACTTC
CDR3 protein: CASSVQQGRSYEQYF
V gene: TRBV2
J gene: TRBJ2-7
clone size: many
D gene: TRBD1

CDR3 DNA: TGTGCCAGCAGTTCAGGGTGGTGGGCCGTACCCCTCCACTTT
CDR3 protein: CASSSGWWAVPLHF
V gene: TRBV28
J gene: TRBJ1-6
clone size: many
D gene: NA

CDR3 DNA: TGCAGTGCTAGCTTCGGACTAGCGGGGGGCGCGCAGCAAGAGACCCAGTACTTC
CDR3 protein: CSASFGLAGGAQQETQYF
V gene: TRBV20-1
J gene: TRBJ2-5
clone size: NA
D gene: TRBD2

CDR3 DNA: TGTGCCAGCACCCTACTACTGACAGGGCACACTGAAGCTTTCTTT
CDR3 protein: CASTLLLTGHTEAFF
V gene: TRBV7-9
J gene: TRBJ1-1
clone size: many
D gene: TRBD1

CDR3 DNA: TGTGCCAGCAGCTTAGAGGTCCGATTAGCGGGGGAGAACACCGGGGAGCTGTTTTTT
CDR3 protein: CASSLEVRLAGENTGELFF
V gene: TRBV7-6
J gene: TRBJ2-2
clone size: NA
D gene: TRBD2

CDR3 DNA: TGTGCCAGCAGCCCTTCGGCAGGGCATAACACTGAAGCTTTCTTT
CDR3 protein: CASSPSAGHNTEAFF
V gene: TRBV2
J gene: TRBJ1-1
clone size: many
D gene: NA

CDR3 DNA: TGTGCCAGCAGTGATTTGCGACAGTCCTACGAGCAGTACTTC
CDR3 protein: CASSDLRQSYEQYF
V gene: TRBV2
J gene: TRBJ2-7
clone size: many
D gene: NA

CDR3 DNA: TGTGCCAGCAAATCTGAAAAACTGTTTTTT
CDR3 protein: CASKSEKLFF
V gene: TRBV2
J gene: TRBJ1-4
clone size: NA
D gene: NA

CDR3 DNA: TGTGCCAGTAGTATCCGGGGATCGGGCACTGAAGCTTTCTTT
CDR3 protein: CASSIRGSGTEAFF
V gene: TRBV19
J gene: TRBJ1-1
clone size: NA
D gene: NA

CDR3 DNA: TGCAGTGCTGCCGACCGGAATAGCGGGATAACCTACAATGAGCAGTTCTTC
CDR3 protein: CSAADRNSGITYNEQFF
V gene: TRBV20-1
J gene: TRBJ2-1
clone size: many
D gene: TRBD2

CDR3 DNA: TGTGCCAGCACCCCCTCGGGGGCAGTCAATTCACCCCTCCACTTT
CDR3 protein: CASTPSGAVNSPLHF
V gene: TRBV7-9
J gene: TRBJ1-6
clone size: NA
D gene: NA

CDR3 DNA: TGTGCCAGCCATGGGGGGGGCCGGACCGGGGAGCTGTTTTTT
CDR3 protein: CASHGGGRTGELFF
V gene: TRBV28
J gene: TRBJ2-2
clone size: NA
D gene: NA

CDR3 DNA: TGTGCCAGCAGCCAAGAGCTGGGCGCTCATTCACCCCTCCACTTT
CDR3 protein: CASSQELGAHSPLHF
V gene: TRBV14
J gene: TRBJ1-6
clone size: NA
D gene: NA